The 2 T cell receptor beta chains in this list originate from one sample, sequenced in a study of long-term antiretroviral therapy in people with HIV. At the survey level, the v3.0 immunoSEQ assay was run. Assay: immunoSEQ multiplex PCR; the TCRdb copy retains only in-frame clones and omits some. The sample holds 15,000 to 25,000 clones; approximately 88% are singletons and the top ten take approximately 4.1%. Sequenced here: unsorted PBMCs, sampled 2.1 years after starting antiretroviral therapy. The receptors were sampled from a man between 18 and 35 years old with HIV.

The J gene is TRBJ1-1, the V gene TRBV7-8; D remains unclear. The V gene's germline CDR1 is SGHVS and CDR2 FQNEAQ. The CDR3 spans 13 residues. The V end lost 7 bases, the J end lost 1 base, and 10 bases lay between the germline ends. CDR3 DNA sequence: TGTGCCAGCACGGCCGCGAGGAACACTGAAGCTTTCTTT. Its protein product is CASTAARNTEAFF. Supplemented by reference TRBV7-8 and TRBJ1-1, the full variable domain reads GAGVSQSPRYKVAKRGQDVALRCDPISGHVSLFWYQQALGQGPEFLTYFQNEAQLDKSGLPSDRFFAERPEGSVSTLKIQRTQQEDSAVYLCASTAARNTEAFFGQGTRLTVV.

This clone was recorded a few times. The chain recombines TRBV4-1 with TRBJ2-7; D tentatively fits TRBD1 or TRBD2 (6 bases each). V lost 6 bases, J lost 4 bases, and 19 bases lay in between. Per germline, CDR1 MGHRA and CDR2 YSYEKL. There are 15 residues in the CDR3. CDR3: CASSLGGFPFYEQYF. In DNA, the CDR3 is TGCGCCAGCAGTCTCGGGGGCTTCCCCTTTTACGAGCAGTACTTC.